Below, one T cell receptor (beta chain) is given with its context. This entry comes from a study of CD8 T cells in Susac syndrome. An input of roughly 0.45 to 1 ug of RNA was subjected to reverse transcription using random hexamers. It was immunoSEQ multiplex PCR that amplified TCR beta CDR3 across 54 Vbeta and 13 Jbeta. Each CDR3 protein gets one entry after TCRdb re-called the immunoSEQ multiplex PCR reads with MiXCR. Of about 200,000 distinct CDR3 sequences detected, 90% to 95% appear once; the ten largest clones hold approximately 0.1%. The CDR3 runs to 15 residues. V was shortened by 4 bases and J by 1 base, with 11 bases between the two germline ends. Germline V gives CDR1 SEHNR, CDR2 FQNEAQ (reference sequence).

Sequencing input: CD4+ T cells from PBMCs. The TCR sequence derives from a human donor in good health. The rearrangement joins TRBV7-9 to TRBJ2-1; D gene ambiguous. The CDR3 spells CASSSNRFSYNEQFF. The CDR3 region has the DNA TGTGCCAGCAGCTCCAACCGTTTTTCCTACAATGAGCAGTTCTTC.